The entry below gives a single TCR beta chain sequence along with its context. Its specificity is not known. These data originate in a study of T cell responses to AZD1222 COVID-19 vaccine. Study-wide points: Only 5 or 6 AZD1222 recipients were seropositive at baseline. Spike-specific TCR breadth rose after two AZD1222 doses, and depth rose as well.

CDR1 MDHEN and CDR2 SYDVKM come from the germline V gene. The CDR3 consists of 12 residues. The ends were cut back, 3 bases at V and 10 bases at J, with 12 bases in the middle. TCRdb's table, derived via immunoSEQ multiplex PCR, lists solely in-frame clones and lacks some. This sample has fewer than 85,000 clones; around 87% occur once, and the top ten carry around 20%. Doses given second, at about 4 or about 12 weeks, were pooled. The source of this sequence is an adult who received the AZD1222 COVID-19 vaccine. The sequenced sample was peripheral blood, obtained 28 days after the second AZD1222 dose. The chain recombines TRBV28 with TRBJ1-1; maybe TRBD1 (5 bases). DNA of the CDR3: TGTGCCAGCAGTTTTTTCGGACAAGGAGCTTTCTTT. The encoded protein is CASSFFGQGAFF.